These T cell receptor beta chains were read from a single sample in a study of T cell responses to AZD1222 COVID-19 vaccine. Here immunoSEQ multiplex PCR was the method, and the copy in TCRdb shows in-frame clones only, minus some. Of roughly 100,000 clones listed, about nine tenths are singletons. Sequenced here: peripheral blood, sampled 28 days after the second dose of the MenACWY control vaccine. These receptors were taken from an adult who received the MenACWY meningococcal vaccine as a control. Each CDR3 is given with its conserved first and last residue. The order of the fields is clone size, D gene, J gene, CDR3 length, V gene, CDR3 DNA, CDR3 protein. D genes are given only for firm matches. Only part of the rows carry a size: once, few, many, or a class if the clone is expanded.

clone_size: once
d_call: -
j_call: TRBJ1-5
cdr3_length: 14
v_call: TRBV28
cdr3_nt: TGTGCCAGCAGTCCGGGGATTAGCAATCAGCCCCAGCATTTT
cdr3_aa: CASSPGISNQPQHF

clone_size: -
d_call: -
j_call: TRBJ1-1
cdr3_length: 14
v_call: TRBV7-9
cdr3_nt: TGTGCCAGCAGCCTGCACAGGGCGAACACTGAAGCTTTCTTT
cdr3_aa: CASSLHRANTEAFF

clone_size: -
d_call: TRBD2
j_call: TRBJ2-7
cdr3_length: 15
v_call: TRBV5-1
cdr3_nt: TGCGCCAGCAGAACTAGCGGGAGTAACTCCTACGAGCAGTACTTC
cdr3_aa: CASRTSGSNSYEQYF

clone_size: -
d_call: TRBD1
j_call: TRBJ1-2
cdr3_length: 15
v_call: TRBV19
cdr3_nt: TGTGCCAGTAGTCCGGGACAGGCTATGGCGTTGGGCTACACCTTC
cdr3_aa: CASSPGQAMALGYTF

clone_size: -
d_call: -
j_call: TRBJ2-1
cdr3_length: 16
v_call: TRBV11-2
cdr3_nt: TGTGCCAGCAGCTGGGGGGGGCCTACCCCTGGAAATGAGCAGTTCTTC
cdr3_aa: CASSWGGPTPGNEQFF

clone_size: -
d_call: -
j_call: TRBJ2-2
cdr3_length: 13
v_call: TRBV6-4
cdr3_nt: TGTGCCAGCAGTGACTCGGAGGCCGGGGAGCTGTTTTTT
cdr3_aa: CASSDSEAGELFF

clone_size: once
d_call: -
j_call: TRBJ1-2
cdr3_length: 17
v_call: TRBV6-1
cdr3_nt: TGTGCCAGCAGTGCAGCCCTTCAGGCCCGATCTAACTATGGCTACACCTTC
cdr3_aa: CASSAALQARSNYGYTF

clone_size: -
d_call: TRBD1
j_call: TRBJ1-1
cdr3_length: 14
v_call: TRBV2
cdr3_nt: TGTGCCAGCAGGTCCGGGACAGCGAACACTGAAGCTTTCTTT
cdr3_aa: CASRSGTANTEAFF

clone_size: -
d_call: -
j_call: TRBJ2-5
cdr3_length: 18
v_call: TRBV24-1
cdr3_nt: TGTGCCACCAGTGATCCCCGAGTTAGGTCCGCGCGGGTGGAGACCCAGTACTTC
cdr3_aa: CATSDPRVRSARVETQYF

clone_size: few
d_call: -
j_call: TRBJ2-7
cdr3_length: 14
v_call: TRBV6-5
cdr3_nt: TGTGCCAGCAGTCCCGGGGACACGGGCTACGAGCAGTACTTC
cdr3_aa: CASSPGDTGYEQYF

clone_size: -
d_call: -
j_call: TRBJ1-3
cdr3_length: 14
v_call: TRBV6-1
cdr3_nt: TGTGCCAGCAGTGACAACATCTCTGGAAACACCATATATTTT
cdr3_aa: CASSDNISGNTIYF

clone_size: -
d_call: TRBD1
j_call: TRBJ1-1
cdr3_length: 14
v_call: TRBV11-2
cdr3_nt: TGTGCCAGCAGCTTTACAGGGGTGAACACTGAAGCTTTCTTT
cdr3_aa: CASSFTGVNTEAFF

clone_size: -
d_call: TRBD1
j_call: TRBJ1-1
cdr3_length: 15
v_call: TRBV28
cdr3_nt: TGTGCCAGCAGTAAACTTGGGGACAGCCGATTCGGAGCTTTCTTT
cdr3_aa: CASSKLGDSRFGAFF

clone_size: -
d_call: -
j_call: TRBJ2-3
cdr3_length: 15
v_call: TRBV7-2
cdr3_nt: TGTGCCAGCAGCTTAGCCCCGGCCTCACCAGATACGCAGTATTTT
cdr3_aa: CASSLAPASPDTQYF

clone_size: -
d_call: TRBD1
j_call: TRBJ2-7
cdr3_length: 14
v_call: TRBV7-2
cdr3_nt: TGTGCCAGCAGCTTAGGACCAGGGGGCCGCGAGCAGTACTTC
cdr3_aa: CASSLGPGGREQYF

clone_size: -
d_call: -
j_call: TRBJ2-7
cdr3_length: 14
v_call: TRBV27
cdr3_nt: TGTGCCAGCAGAGGCGGGGGCGCGTCCTACGAGCAGTACTTC
cdr3_aa: CASRGGGASYEQYF

clone_size: -
d_call: -
j_call: TRBJ2-1
cdr3_length: 13
v_call: TRBV14
cdr3_nt: TGTGCCAGCAGCCAACAGGGGTCGGACGAGCAGTTCTTC
cdr3_aa: CASSQQGSDEQFF

clone_size: -
d_call: -
j_call: TRBJ2-6
cdr3_length: 16
v_call: TRBV6-2/TRBV6-3
cdr3_nt: TGTGCCAGCAGTTACGGGCTTCTAACTGGGGCCAACGTCCTGACTTTC
cdr3_aa: CASSYGLLTGANVLTF

clone_size: once
d_call: -
j_call: TRBJ1-4
cdr3_length: 13
v_call: TRBV3-1/TRBV3-2
cdr3_nt: TGTGCCAGCAGGCCCACAGGGAATGAAAAACTGTTTTTT
cdr3_aa: CASRPTGNEKLFF

clone_size: -
d_call: TRBD1
j_call: TRBJ1-6
cdr3_length: 17
v_call: TRBV5-5
cdr3_nt: TGTGCCAGCAGCTTATCCGGGGAAGGGGGCCATAATTCACCCCTCCACTTT
cdr3_aa: CASSLSGEGGHNSPLHF

clone_size: once
d_call: -
j_call: TRBJ1-2
cdr3_length: 12
v_call: TRBV3-1/TRBV3-2
cdr3_nt: TGTGCCAGCAGCCCTGGGAGTGATGGCTACACCTTC
cdr3_aa: CASSPGSDGYTF

clone_size: -
d_call: -
j_call: TRBJ2-3
cdr3_length: 13
v_call: TRBV28
cdr3_nt: TGTGCCAGCGATTCGGGGATTCAAGATACGCAGTATTTT
cdr3_aa: CASDSGIQDTQYF

clone_size: -
d_call: -
j_call: TRBJ1-2
cdr3_length: 11
v_call: TRBV19
cdr3_nt: TGTGCCGCTGGGCAGGGCTATGGCTACACCTTC
cdr3_aa: CAAGQGYGYTF

clone_size: -
d_call: TRBD1
j_call: TRBJ1-6
cdr3_length: 16
v_call: TRBV28
cdr3_nt: TGTGCCAGCAGTCTAGGGACAGGGGTATATAATTCACCCCTCCACTTT
cdr3_aa: CASSLGTGVYNSPLHF

clone_size: -
d_call: -
j_call: TRBJ1-3
cdr3_length: 18
v_call: TRBV4-1
cdr3_nt: TGCGCCAGCAGCCAGGATCCTCTTAAGAGGGGGGGCGAAAACACCATATATTTT
cdr3_aa: CASSQDPLKRGGENTIYF

clone_size: -
d_call: TRBD1
j_call: TRBJ1-2
cdr3_length: 13
v_call: TRBV29-1
cdr3_nt: TGCAGCGCCCTCGACAGGGGATACGATGGCTACACCTTC
cdr3_aa: CSALDRGYDGYTF